A single TCR beta chain is shown here with its context. Its antigen is unknown. A junction end diverges from the germline sequence, so it may reflect a read error. This sample includes further DNA sequences coding for the same CDR3. The data are from a study of cytomegalovirus exposure and HLA in healthy donors (TCRdb year 2017). Regarding the complete study: According to an earlier analysis of a few hundred of the donors, 150 million to 200 million T cells yielded some 120 million unique TCR beta sequences and about 300 Gb of sequence data. An early release covering roughly 600 HLA-typed donors comprised 250 to 350 gigabases of sequencing data and approximately 80 million unique TCR sequences. Of the roughly 400 genotyped donors, 81% were placed in the genetic ancestry cluster associated with self-reported Caucasian donors. The aim of the study was to test whether cataloging public T cell receptors could identify signatures of past pathogen exposure. Using immunosequencing, the study profiled T cell repertoires from fewer than 850 subjects and related those repertoires to cytomegalovirus serostatus. Besides the first cohort of about 730 subjects, a separate validation cohort made up of 90 to 150 different subjects was used. To predict cytomegalovirus infection status, the study brought together high-throughput TCR immunosequencing, statistical association of individual TCRs with disease status, and machine learning. In a later analysis, previously published TCR beta repertoires from about 640 donors were re-analyzed and high-resolution HLA genotyping was added so that TCR occurrence patterns could be studied. The later analysis used no new phenotypic data to find candidate immune exposures, relying instead on TCR beta sequences and their occurrence across donors. An earlier analysis of several hundred of the donors applied high-throughput TCR beta sequencing to assess whether each TCR beta V gene segment acted as functional or pseudogenic. Alongside the repertoire data, information on donor age, sex, ethnicity and CMV serostatus was compiled. A later genetic analysis took genome-wide SNP genotypes for about 55% of the roughly 700 donors and used that subset as a discovery cohort. Every repertoire in the discovery cohort had been generated on one and the same sequencing platform. HLA typing covered class I and class II loci at four-digit resolution. Typing coverage varied by locus: 629-630 donors for A, B, C, DRB1 and DQB1; 522 for DQA1; about 600 for DPA1; under 490 for DPB1. Four or five DR-DQ haplotypes were handled as single units for association and clustering because linkage in the cohort was strong. On average, around 200,000 unique TCR beta nucleotide sequences were sequenced per donor among a few hundred genotyped donors of the cohort, with about 19% of those sequences being non-productive.

Libraries were built with the immunoSEQ multiplex PCR assay. For the multiplex PCR, a mixture combining 60 forward primers for TCR Vbeta segments and 13 reverse primers for TCR Jbeta segments was used. The CDR3 region of rearranged TCR beta genes was amplified from genomic DNA by a multiplex PCR assay. Amplified TCR beta libraries were sequenced as 87-base-pair reads on the Illumina HiSeq System. On the study's bioinformatics: A later analysis counted some 80 million unique TCR beta chains across the 670 or so repertoires, and 10 million to 11 million of these chains were shared by at least two donors. Raw reads were error-corrected and collapsed into unique sequences by a nearest-neighbor algorithm in which closely related sequences were merged to remove PCR and sequencing errors. CDR3 sequences were aligned to IMGT reference sequences to assign V, D and J gene segments. For a sequence to be retained, a match of at least six nucleotides to both a V gene segment and a J gene segment was required. A rearrangement was called productive if the CDR3 had no stop codons and remained in frame with V and J, and every other rearrangement was called non-productive. Following IMGT convention, CDR3 was defined as the stretch from the second conserved V-encoded cysteine to the conserved J-encoded phenylalanine. The earlier analysis of about 570 of the donors excluded any sequence lacking an unambiguous match to a single V gene segment. In an earlier analysis of some 590 of the donors, a V segment was called functional when productive rearrangements were above 56.7%, and segregating when the standard deviation between donors exceeded 5%. To diagnose cytomegalovirus status from the catalog of TCR beta chain sequences, a statistical classification framework was built. A later analysis assigned V and J genes by comparing TCR nucleotide sequences with IMGT/GENE-DB human TR gene sequences. The TCRdist pipeline was used in a later analysis to assign CDR3 sequences and most-parsimonious VDJ recombination scenarios. In a later analysis, every TCR beta chain was defined by the combination of its CDR3 amino acid sequence and its V-gene family, and reads without a unique V-gene family were dropped. To address suspected cross-contamination and a sequencing artifact, a later analysis removed approximately 600 highly shared, low-generation-probability nucleotide sequences. A later analysis calculated a clonal expansion index for each public chain from normalized within-repertoire ranks of inferred template counts. In a later analysis, generation probabilities were computed with a VDJ recombination model fitted to out-of-frame rearrangements, and the resulting probabilities were checked against IGoR. In a later analysis, TCR-TCR, TCR-HLA and TCR-CMV co-occurrence was scored with hypergeometric tests, and a repertoire-size bias correction was applied to TCR pairs. In a later analysis, false discovery rates were estimated by permuting HLA or CMV assignments 20 times. A later analysis grouped co-occurring TCRs with DBSCAN, adding TCRdist sequence similarity when clustering within HLA-allele-positive subsets. Co-occurrence clustering excluded repertoires with fewer than 30,000 or more than 120,000 public chains, plus five with anomalous nucleotide sharing. The source is immuneACCESS, and TCRdb retained only in-frame sequences with V and J called. Part of the clones is not carried over; for the studies checked, unresolved V genes explain less than half of this, and the remainder is unexplained. V and J calls and clone size come straight from that table; D and trimming were deduced from the DNA. This sample has 150,000 to 200,000 clones in its table, and 80% to 90% of those were observed once. The ten largest clones take up 1.5% to 2% of the sample.

The cohort comprised some 730 healthy bone marrow donors. All cohort members were sampled while nominally healthy, although unrecorded immune exposures were likely present. The donor was CMV seronegative and belonged to the group of 352 seronegative cohort members. A peripheral blood sample was collected from each donor, and TCR beta sequencing was performed on peripheral blood mononuclear cells. The Qiagen DNeasy Blood Extraction Kit was used to extract genomic DNA from the blood cell samples. Broader findings and caveats from the paper: Specific HLA alleles were associated with more than 15,000 TCR beta sequences at a false discovery rate of 0.05 in a later analysis. The sequencing pipeline was judged likely to have produced a cluster of highly shared sequence variants as a technical artifact. Several of the top co-occurrence clusters appeared to be linked to parvovirus B19, influenza, CMV and Epstein-Barr virus, according to a later analysis. The study gave a list of about 150 TCR beta chains associated with cytomegalovirus. According to a later analysis, TCR association rates differed among HLA loci, with DRB1 alleles showing the most associated TCRs and HLA-C alleles showing the fewest. A further reported finding was that TCR beta sequences accurately predicted the HLA-A and HLA-B alleles for most subjects in the first cohort. Compared with equally common non-associated chains, HLA-associated TCR beta chains in a later analysis were more clonally expanded and had lower generation probabilities. An association between a missense DCLRE1C variant and V-gene and J-gene trimming of TCR beta chains was found in a later genetic analysis and replicated in an independent cohort. The 87-base-pair reads could not distinguish some IMGT-functional V segments, including TRBV6-2 and TRBV6-3, so those segments were excluded. The presence/absence analyses assumed that sequencing depth was roughly uniform across donors, and that assumption may not be true. According to a later analysis, most CMV-associated TCR beta chains appeared to be HLA-restricted, and the HLA associations seemed to be driven largely by CMV exposure. When HLA alleles, especially DR and DQ, strongly co-occurred, TCR associations were difficult to assign to individual alleles. Linkage disequilibrium might explain the correlated functional status among segregating V segments, but an unknown experimental factor could not be excluded. Because HLA typing was missing for some donors at each locus, association tests included only the typed subset. While some public TCRs were present in many individuals, most TCR sequences turned up only very rarely across donors. Because counts were too low, 15 to 20 rarely observed V segments, including chromosome 9 orphons, were excluded from the earlier analysis of around 590 of the donors. According to the authors, the approach could potentially be generalized to other disease states and immunological phenotypes. In an earlier analysis of approximately 590 of the donors, most TCR beta V segments were observed in productive rearrangements about 87% or about 30% of the time, broadly matching IMGT annotations. Three of the identified cytomegalovirus-associated TCR beta chains were confirmed in vitro to be specific for cytomegalovirus antigens. The cohort was sequenced for TCR beta chains only, and without alpha or paired-chain data the features that could be detected were limited. A later genetic analysis reported fewer N-insertions in productive TCRs among donors in an Asian-associated ancestry cluster than the approximately 700-donor mean. In both the original and validation cohorts, the classifier was reported to diagnose cytomegalovirus status with high specificity and sensitivity. For the cohort, immune exposure information was limited to CMV serostatus.

In the germline V gene (reference sequence), CDR1 corresponds to PRHDT and CDR2 to FYEKMQ. The CDR3 goes from the cysteine to the phenylalanine over 20 residues. Only the CDR3 part of the read is kept: 60 bases, read in frame from the first base. Sequencing was carried out using PBMCs. The TCR comes from a young woman in good health and CMV-seronegative. Recombination connected TRBV13 to TRBJ1-3, with TRBD1 perhaps the D gene, on 6 matching bases. The sequenced DNA: TGTGCCAGTAGCTTAGGGGGGCAGGGAATCCCACGGTACTCTGGAAACACCATATATTTT. It specifies CASSLGGQGIPRYSGNTIYF.